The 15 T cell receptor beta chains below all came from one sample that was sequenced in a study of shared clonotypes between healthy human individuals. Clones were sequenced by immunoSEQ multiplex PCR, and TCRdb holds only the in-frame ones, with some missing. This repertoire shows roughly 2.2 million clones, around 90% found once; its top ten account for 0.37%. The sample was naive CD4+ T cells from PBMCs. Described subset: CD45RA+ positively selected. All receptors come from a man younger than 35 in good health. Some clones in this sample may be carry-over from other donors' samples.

The CDR3 DNA follows: TGTGCCAGCAGTTCCTACTCGACTAGCTCCTACGAGCAGTACTTC. Translating it yields CASSSYSTSSYEQYF. The chain uses TRBV27 and TRBJ2-7, with D possibly TRBD2 on 6 matching bases. The ends were cut back, 4 bases at V and 0 bases at J, with 13 bases in the middle. The germline V gene has CDR1 MNHEY and CDR2 SMNVEV (reference sequence). This CDR3 is 15 amino acids long.

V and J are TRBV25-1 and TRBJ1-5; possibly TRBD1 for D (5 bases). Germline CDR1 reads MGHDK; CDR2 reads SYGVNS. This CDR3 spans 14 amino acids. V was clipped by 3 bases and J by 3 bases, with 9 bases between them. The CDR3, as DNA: TGTGCCAGCAGTGAGGGGGGATTCAATCAGCCCCAGCATTTT. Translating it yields CASSEGGFNQPQHF. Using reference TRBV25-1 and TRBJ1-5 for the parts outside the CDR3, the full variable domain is EADIYQTPRYLVIGTGKKITLECSQTMGHDKMYWYQQDPGMELHLIHYSYGVNSTEKGDLSSESTVSRIRTEHFPLTLESARPSHTSQYLCASSEGGFNQPQHFGDGTRLSIL.

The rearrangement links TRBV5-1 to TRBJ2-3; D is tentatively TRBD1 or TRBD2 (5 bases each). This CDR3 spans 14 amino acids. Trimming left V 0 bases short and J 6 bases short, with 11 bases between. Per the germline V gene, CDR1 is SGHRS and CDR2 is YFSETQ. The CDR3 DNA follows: TGCGCCAGCAGCTTGGATGAGGGGCGGGATACGCAGTATTTT. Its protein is CASSLDEGRDTQYF. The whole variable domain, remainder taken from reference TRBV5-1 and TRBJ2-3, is KAGVTQTPRYLIKTRGQQVTLSCSPISGHRSVSWYQQTPGQGLQFLFEYFSETQRNKGNFPGRFSGRQFSNSRSEMNVSTLELGDSALYLCASSLDEGRDTQYFGPGTRLTVL.

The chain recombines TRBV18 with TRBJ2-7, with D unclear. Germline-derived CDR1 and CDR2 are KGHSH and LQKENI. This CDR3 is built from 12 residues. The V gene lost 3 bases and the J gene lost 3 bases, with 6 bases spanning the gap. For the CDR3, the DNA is TGTGCCAGCTCACCCATGGGCTACGAGCAGTACTTC. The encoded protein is CASSPMGYEQYF.

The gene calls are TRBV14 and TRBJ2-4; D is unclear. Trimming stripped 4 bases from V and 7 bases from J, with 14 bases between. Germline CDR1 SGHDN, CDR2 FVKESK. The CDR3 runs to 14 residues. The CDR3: CASSRGMVWNIQYF. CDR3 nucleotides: TGTGCCAGCAGCCGCGGAATGGTTTGGAACATTCAGTACTTC.

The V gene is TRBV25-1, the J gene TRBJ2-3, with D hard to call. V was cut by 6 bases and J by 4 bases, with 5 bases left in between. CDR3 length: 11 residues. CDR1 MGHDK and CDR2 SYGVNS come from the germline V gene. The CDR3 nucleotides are TGTGCCAGCAGCGGCCCAGATACGCAGTATTTT. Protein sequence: CASSGPDTQYF.

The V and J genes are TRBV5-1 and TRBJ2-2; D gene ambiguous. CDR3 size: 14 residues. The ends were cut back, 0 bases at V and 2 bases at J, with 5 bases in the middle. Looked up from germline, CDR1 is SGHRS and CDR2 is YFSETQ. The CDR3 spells CASSLESNTGELFF. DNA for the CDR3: TGCGCCAGCAGCTTGGAATCAAACACCGGGGAGCTGTTTTTT.

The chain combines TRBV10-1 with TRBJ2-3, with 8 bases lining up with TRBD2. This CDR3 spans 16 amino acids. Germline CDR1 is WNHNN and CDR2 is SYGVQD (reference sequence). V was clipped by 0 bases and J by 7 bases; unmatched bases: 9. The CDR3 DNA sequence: TGCGCCAGCAGTGAGTCCCCCTCCGGGAGGGGAAATACGCAGTATTTT. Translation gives CASSESPSGRGNTQYF.

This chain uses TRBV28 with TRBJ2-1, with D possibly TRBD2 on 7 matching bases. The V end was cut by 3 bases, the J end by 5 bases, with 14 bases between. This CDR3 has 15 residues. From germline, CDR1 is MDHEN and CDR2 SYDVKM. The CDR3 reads CASSLAGAGNNEQFF. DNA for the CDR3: TGTGCCAGCAGTTTGGCGGGGGCGGGGAACAATGAGCAGTTCTTC.

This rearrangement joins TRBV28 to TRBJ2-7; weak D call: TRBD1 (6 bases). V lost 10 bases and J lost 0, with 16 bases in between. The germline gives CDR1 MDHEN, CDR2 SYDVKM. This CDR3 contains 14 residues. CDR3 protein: CATFTGTNSYEQYF. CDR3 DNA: TGTGCCACCTTTACCGGGACAAACTCCTACGAGCAGTACTTC. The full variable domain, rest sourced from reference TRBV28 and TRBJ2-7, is DVKVTQSSRYLVKRTGEKVFLECVQDMDHENMFWYRQDPGLGLRLIYFSYDVKMKEKGDIPEGYSVSREKKERFSLILESASTNQTSMYLCATFTGTNSYEQYFGPGTRLTVT.

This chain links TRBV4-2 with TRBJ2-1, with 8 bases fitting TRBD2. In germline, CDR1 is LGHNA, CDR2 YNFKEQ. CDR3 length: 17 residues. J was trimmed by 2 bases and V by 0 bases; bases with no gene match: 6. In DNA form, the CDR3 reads TGTGCCAGCAGCCAAGACCCAGCGGGAGCGGCCTACAATGAGCAGTTCTTC. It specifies CASSQDPAGAAYNEQFF.

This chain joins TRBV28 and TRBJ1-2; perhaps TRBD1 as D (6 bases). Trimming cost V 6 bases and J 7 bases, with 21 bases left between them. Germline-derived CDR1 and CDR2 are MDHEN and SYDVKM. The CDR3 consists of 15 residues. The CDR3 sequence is CASSLRRTVPSGYTF. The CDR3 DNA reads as TGTGCCAGCAGCCTCCGCCGGACAGTCCCAAGTGGCTACACCTTC.

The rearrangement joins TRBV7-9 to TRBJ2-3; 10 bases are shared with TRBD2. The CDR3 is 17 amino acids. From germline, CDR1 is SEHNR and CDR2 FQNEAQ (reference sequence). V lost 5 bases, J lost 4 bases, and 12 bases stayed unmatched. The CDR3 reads CASSKTSGFGGPDTQYF. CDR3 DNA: TGTGCCAGCAGCAAGACTAGCGGGTTTGGTGGACCAGATACGCAGTATTTT.

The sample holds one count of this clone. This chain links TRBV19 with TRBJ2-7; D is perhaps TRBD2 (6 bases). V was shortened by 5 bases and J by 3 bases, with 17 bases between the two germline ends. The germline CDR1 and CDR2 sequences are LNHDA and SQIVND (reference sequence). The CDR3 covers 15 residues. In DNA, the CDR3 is TGTGCCAGTAGTCCCCCGGGGGTAAGAGGCTACGAGCAGTACTTC. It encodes CASSPPGVRGYEQYF.

In nucleotides, the CDR3 is TGTGCCAGCTCACCGTACAGCACTGAAGCTTTCTTT. It yields the protein CASSPYSTEAFF. This rearrangement joins TRBV18 to TRBJ1-1; D call uncertain. The CDR3 totals 12 residues. The V gene's germline CDR1 is KGHSH and CDR2 LQKENI. The V gene lost 3 bases and the J gene lost 4 bases, with 6 bases spanning the gap. Supplemented by reference TRBV18 and TRBJ1-1, the full variable domain reads NAGVMQNPRHLVRRRGQEARLRCSPMKGHSHVYWYRQLPEEGLKFMVYLQKENIIDESGMPKERFSAEFPKEGPSILRIQQVVRGDSAAYFCASSPYSTEAFFGQGTRLTVV.